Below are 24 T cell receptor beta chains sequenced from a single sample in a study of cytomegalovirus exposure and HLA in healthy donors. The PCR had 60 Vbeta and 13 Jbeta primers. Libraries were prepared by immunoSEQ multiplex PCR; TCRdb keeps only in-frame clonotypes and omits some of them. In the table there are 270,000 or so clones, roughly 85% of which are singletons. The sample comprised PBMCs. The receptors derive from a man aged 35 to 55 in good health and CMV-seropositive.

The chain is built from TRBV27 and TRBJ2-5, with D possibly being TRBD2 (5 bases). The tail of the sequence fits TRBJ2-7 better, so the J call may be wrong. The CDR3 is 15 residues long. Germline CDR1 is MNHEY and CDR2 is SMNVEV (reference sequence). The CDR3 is CASSLRGLRDYEQYF. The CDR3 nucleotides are TGTGCCAGCAGTTTAAGAGGGTTAAGGGACTACGAGCAGTACTTC.

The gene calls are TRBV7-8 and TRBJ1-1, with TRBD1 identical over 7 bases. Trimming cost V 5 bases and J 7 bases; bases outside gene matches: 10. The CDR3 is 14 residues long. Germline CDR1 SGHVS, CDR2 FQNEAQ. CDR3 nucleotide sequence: TGTGCCAGCAGCCCAATACCGACAGGGCTTGAAGCTTTCTTT. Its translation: CASSPIPTGLEAFF.

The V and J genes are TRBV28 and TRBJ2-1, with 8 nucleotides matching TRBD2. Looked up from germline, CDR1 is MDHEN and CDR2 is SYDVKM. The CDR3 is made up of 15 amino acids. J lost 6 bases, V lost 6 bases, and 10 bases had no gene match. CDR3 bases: TGTGCCAGCAGCTTCCACGGGGGGGGAGGCAATGAGCAGTTCTTC. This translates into CASSFHGGGGNEQFF. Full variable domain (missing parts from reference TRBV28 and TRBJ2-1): DVKVTQSSRYLVKRTGEKVFLECVQDMDHENMFWYRQDPGLGLRLIYFSYDVKMKEKGDIPEGYSVSREKKERFSLILESASTNQTSMYLCASSFHGGGGNEQFFGPGTRLTVL.

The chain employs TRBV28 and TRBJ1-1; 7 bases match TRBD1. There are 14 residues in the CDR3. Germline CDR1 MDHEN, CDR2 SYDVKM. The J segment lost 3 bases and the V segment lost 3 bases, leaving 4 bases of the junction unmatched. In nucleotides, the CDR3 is TGTGCCAGCAGTTTGCATGACAGGGACACTGAAGCTTTCTTT. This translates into CASSLHDRDTEAFF.

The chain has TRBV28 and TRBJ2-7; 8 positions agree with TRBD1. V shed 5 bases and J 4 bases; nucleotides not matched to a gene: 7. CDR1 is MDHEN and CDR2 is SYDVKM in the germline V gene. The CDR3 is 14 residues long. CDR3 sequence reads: CASSPGGLEYEQYF. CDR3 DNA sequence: TGTGCCAGCAGTCCAGGGGGCTTAGAGTACGAGCAGTACTTC. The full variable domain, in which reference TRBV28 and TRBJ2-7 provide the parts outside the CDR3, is DVKVTQSSRYLVKRTGEKVFLECVQDMDHENMFWYRQDPGLGLRLIYFSYDVKMKEKGDIPEGYSVSREKKERFSLILESASTNQTSMYLCASSPGGLEYEQYFGPGTRLTVT.

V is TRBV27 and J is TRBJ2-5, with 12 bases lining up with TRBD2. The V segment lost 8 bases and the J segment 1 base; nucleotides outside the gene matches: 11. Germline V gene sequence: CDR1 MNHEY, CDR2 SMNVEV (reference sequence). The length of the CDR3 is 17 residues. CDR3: CASASATSGRFQETQYF. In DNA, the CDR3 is TGTGCCAGCGCGTCAGCCACTAGCGGGAGGTTCCAAGAGACCCAGTACTTC.

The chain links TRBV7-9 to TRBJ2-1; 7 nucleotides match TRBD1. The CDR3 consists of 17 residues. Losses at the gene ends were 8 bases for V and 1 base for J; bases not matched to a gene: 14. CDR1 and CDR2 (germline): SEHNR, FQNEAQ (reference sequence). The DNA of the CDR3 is TGTGCCAGCGCTCTACCCCAGGGGGAAGAGTCCTACAATGAGCAGTTCTTC. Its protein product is CASALPQGEESYNEQFF.

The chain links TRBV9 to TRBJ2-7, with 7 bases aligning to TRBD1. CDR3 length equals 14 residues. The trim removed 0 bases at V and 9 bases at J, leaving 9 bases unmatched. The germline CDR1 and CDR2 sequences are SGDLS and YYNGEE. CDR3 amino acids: CASSVGDRAHGQYF. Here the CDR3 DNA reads TGTGCCAGCAGCGTAGGAGACAGGGCCCACGGGCAGTACTTC.

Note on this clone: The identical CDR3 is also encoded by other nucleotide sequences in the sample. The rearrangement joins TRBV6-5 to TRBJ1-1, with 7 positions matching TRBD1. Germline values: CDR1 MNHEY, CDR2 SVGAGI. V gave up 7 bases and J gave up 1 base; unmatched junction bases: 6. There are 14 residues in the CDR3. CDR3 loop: CASTRQGSNTEAFF. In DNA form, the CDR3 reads TGTGCCAGCACCAGACAGGGCTCGAACACTGAAGCTTTCTTT.

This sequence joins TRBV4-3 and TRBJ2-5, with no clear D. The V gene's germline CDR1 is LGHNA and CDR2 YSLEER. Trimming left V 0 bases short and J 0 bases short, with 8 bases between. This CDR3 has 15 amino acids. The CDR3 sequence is CASSQDWLNQETQYF. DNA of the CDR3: TGCGCCAGCAGCCAAGATTGGCTGAACCAAGAGACCCAGTACTTC.

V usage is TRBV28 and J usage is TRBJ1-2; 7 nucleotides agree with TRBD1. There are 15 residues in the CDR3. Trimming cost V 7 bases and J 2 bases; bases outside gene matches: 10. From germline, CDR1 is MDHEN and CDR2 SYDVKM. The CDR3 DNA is TGTGCCAGCACCTTCTCGGACAGGAGCAACTATGGCTACACCTTC. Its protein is CASTFSDRSNYGYTF.

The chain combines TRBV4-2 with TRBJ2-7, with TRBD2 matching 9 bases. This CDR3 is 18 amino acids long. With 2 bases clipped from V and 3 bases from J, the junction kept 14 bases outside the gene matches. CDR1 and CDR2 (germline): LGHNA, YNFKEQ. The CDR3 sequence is CASSQLISGTSSLYEQYF. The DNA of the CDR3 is TGTGCCAGCAGCCAATTGATTTCAGGGACTAGCTCTCTCTACGAGCAGTACTTC.

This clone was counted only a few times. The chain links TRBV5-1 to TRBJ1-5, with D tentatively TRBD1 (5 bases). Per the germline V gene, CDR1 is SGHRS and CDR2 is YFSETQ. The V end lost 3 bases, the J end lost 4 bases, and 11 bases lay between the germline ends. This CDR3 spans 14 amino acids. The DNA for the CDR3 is TGCGCCAGCAGCTGGGACGGGGGGAATCAGCCCCAGCATTTT. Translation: CASSWDGGNQPQHF.

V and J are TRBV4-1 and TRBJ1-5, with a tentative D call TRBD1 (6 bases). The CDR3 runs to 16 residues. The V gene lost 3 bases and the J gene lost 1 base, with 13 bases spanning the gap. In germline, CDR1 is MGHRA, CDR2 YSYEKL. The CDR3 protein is CASSQGAGLSNQPQHF. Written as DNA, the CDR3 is TGCGCCAGCAGCCAGGGGGCAGGATTGAGCAATCAGCCCCAGCATTTT.

This CDR3 reads CASSLGQGRGYTF. Written as DNA, the CDR3 is TGTGCCAGCAGCCTGGGACAGGGACGCGGCTACACCTTC. The chain links TRBV28 to TRBJ1-2; 9 bases agree with TRBD1. The germline V gene has CDR1 MDHEN and CDR2 SYDVKM. V dropped 6 bases and J dropped 8; count of bases not matched to a gene: 7. The CDR3 has 13 amino acids.

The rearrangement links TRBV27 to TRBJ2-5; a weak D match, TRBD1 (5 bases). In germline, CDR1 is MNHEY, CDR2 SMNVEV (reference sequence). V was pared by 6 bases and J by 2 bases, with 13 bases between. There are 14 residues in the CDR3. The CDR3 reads CASRKGRGQETQYF. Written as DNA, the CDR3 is TGTGCCAGCAGGAAAGGAAGGGGTCAAGAGACCCAGTACTTC.

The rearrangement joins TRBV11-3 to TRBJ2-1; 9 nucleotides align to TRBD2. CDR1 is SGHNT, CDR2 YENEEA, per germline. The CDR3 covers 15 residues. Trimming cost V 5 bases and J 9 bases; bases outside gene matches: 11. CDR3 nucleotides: TGTGCCAGCAGCCCCCAGGGACTAGCAGGAGGTGAGCAGTTCTTC. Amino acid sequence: CASSPQGLAGGEQFF. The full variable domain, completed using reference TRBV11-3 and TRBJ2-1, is EAGVVQSPRYKIIEKKQPVAFWCNPISGHNTLYWYLQNLGQGPELLIRYENEEAVDDSQLPKDRFSAERLKGVDSTLKIQPAELGDSAVYLCASSPQGLAGGEQFFGPGTRLTVL.

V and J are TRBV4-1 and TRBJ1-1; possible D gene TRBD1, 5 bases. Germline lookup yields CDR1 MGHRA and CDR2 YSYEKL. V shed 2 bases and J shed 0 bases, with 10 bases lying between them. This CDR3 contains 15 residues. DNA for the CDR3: TGCGCCAGCAGCCAAATCGGGGGAATGAACACTGAAGCTTTCTTT. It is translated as CASSQIGGMNTEAFF.

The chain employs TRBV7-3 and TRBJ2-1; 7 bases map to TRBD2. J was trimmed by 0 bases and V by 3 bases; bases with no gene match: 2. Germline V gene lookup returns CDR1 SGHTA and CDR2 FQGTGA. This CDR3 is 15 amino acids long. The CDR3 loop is CASSFSGGSYNEQFF. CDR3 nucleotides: TGTGCCAGCAGCTTTTCGGGGGGCTCCTACAATGAGCAGTTCTTC.

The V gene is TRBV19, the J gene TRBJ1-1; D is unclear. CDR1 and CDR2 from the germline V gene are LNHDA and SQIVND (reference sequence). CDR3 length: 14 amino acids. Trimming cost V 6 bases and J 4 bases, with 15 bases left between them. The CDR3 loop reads CASRAARFSTEAFF. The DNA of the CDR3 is TGTGCCAGTAGGGCTGCGCGGTTTAGCACTGAAGCTTTCTTT.

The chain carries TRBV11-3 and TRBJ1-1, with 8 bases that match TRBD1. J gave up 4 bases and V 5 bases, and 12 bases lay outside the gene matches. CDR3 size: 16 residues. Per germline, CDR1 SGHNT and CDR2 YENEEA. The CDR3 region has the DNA TGTGCCAGCAGCAACGGACAGGGCCGCGAGGCCACTGAAGCTTTCTTT. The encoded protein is CASSNGQGREATEAFF.

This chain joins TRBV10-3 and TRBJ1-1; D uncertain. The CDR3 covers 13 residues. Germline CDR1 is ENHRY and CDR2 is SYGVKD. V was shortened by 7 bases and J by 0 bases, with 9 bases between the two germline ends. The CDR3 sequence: CAITPTVNTEAFF. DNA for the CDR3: TGTGCCATCACTCCGACTGTGAACACTGAAGCTTTCTTT.

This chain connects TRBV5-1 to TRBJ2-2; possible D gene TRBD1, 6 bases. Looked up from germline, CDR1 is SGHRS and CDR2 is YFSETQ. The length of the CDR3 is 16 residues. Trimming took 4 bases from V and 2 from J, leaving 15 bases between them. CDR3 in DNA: TGCGCCAGCAGCCGAGACAGGCAAACAAACACCGGGGAGCTGTTTTTT. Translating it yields CASSRDRQTNTGELFF.

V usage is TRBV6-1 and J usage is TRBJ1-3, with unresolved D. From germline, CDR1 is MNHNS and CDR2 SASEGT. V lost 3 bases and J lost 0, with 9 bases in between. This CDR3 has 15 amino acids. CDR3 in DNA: TGTGCCAGCAGTGACCGGGTTAACTCTGGAAACACCATATATTTT. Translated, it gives CASSDRVNSGNTIYF.